This is a list of T cell receptor beta chains from one sample in a study of cytomegalovirus exposure and HLA in healthy donors. Libraries were prepared by immunoSEQ multiplex PCR; TCRdb keeps only in-frame clonotypes and omits some of them. The repertoire consists of 120,000 or so clones, with 60% to 85% occurring once and the leading ten covering roughly 3.1%. The sample taken for sequencing was PBMCs. Receptors originate from a young man in good health and CMV-seronegative. CDR3s include the opening cysteine and the closing phenylalanine or tryptophan. D genes are given only for firm matches. Clone size, where shown, is once, few, many, or a class for clones that have expanded.

v_gene: TRBV6-5; j_gene: TRBJ1-6; abundance: .; d_gene: TRBD1; CDR3aa: CASSPFRTGFSPLHF; CDR3nt: TGTGCCAGCAGTCCCTTCCGGACAGGGTTTTCACCCCTCCACTTT
v_gene: TRBV27; j_gene: TRBJ2-5; abundance: .; d_gene: .; CDR3aa: CASSSLLSPQETQYF; CDR3nt: TGTGCCAGCAGTTCCCTACTAAGCCCCCAAGAGACCCAGTACTTC
v_gene: TRBV19; j_gene: TRBJ1-6; abundance: .; d_gene: TRBD1; CDR3aa: CASSMTQGAYNSPLHF; CDR3nt: TGTGCCAGTAGTATGACGCAGGGGGCCTATAATTCACCCCTCCACTTT
v_gene: TRBV15; j_gene: TRBJ2-2; abundance: .; d_gene: TRBD2; CDR3aa: CATSREGSGGTGELFF; CDR3nt: TGTGCCACCAGCAGGGAGGGTAGCGGGGGCACCGGGGAGCTGTTTTTT
v_gene: TRBV6-1; j_gene: TRBJ2-2; abundance: .; d_gene: TRBD1; CDR3aa: CASPGTGDTGELFF; CDR3nt: TGTGCCAGCCCCGGGACAGGGGACACCGGGGAGCTGTTTTTT
v_gene: TRBV29-1; j_gene: TRBJ1-5; abundance: .; d_gene: TRBD1; CDR3aa: CSAQGNSNQPQHF; CDR3nt: TGCAGCGCACAGGGGAATAGCAATCAGCCCCAGCATTTT
v_gene: TRBV2; j_gene: TRBJ1-1; abundance: .; d_gene: .; CDR3aa: CASSLRGFLNTEAFF; CDR3nt: TGTGCCAGCTCACTTCGAGGTTTCCTGAACACTGAAGCTTTCTTT
v_gene: TRBV7-9; j_gene: TRBJ2-7; abundance: .; d_gene: .; CDR3aa: CASSRQDLLSWEQYF; CDR3nt: TGTGCCAGCAGTCGACAGGATCTTCTATCGTGGGAGCAGTACTTC
v_gene: TRBV30; j_gene: TRBJ2-2; abundance: .; d_gene: .; CDR3aa: CAWSVRSTGELFF; CDR3nt: TGTGCCTGGAGTGTAAGGAGCACCGGGGAGCTGTTTTTT
v_gene: TRBV11-2; j_gene: TRBJ2-2; abundance: .; d_gene: TRBD2; CDR3aa: CASSHLSGGTGELFF; CDR3nt: TGTGCCAGCAGCCACCTGTCGGGGGGCACCGGGGAGCTGTTTTTT
v_gene: TRBV5-6; j_gene: TRBJ2-3; abundance: once; d_gene: .; CDR3aa: CASSLSVGFSTDTQYF; CDR3nt: TGTGCCAGCAGCTTGAGTGTCGGGTTTAGCACAGATACGCAGTATTTT
v_gene: TRBV5-6; j_gene: TRBJ2-7; abundance: .; d_gene: TRBD2; CDR3aa: CASSFGGVGTYEQYF; CDR3nt: TGTGCCAGCAGCTTCGGGGGGGTTGGTACCTACGAGCAGTACTTC
v_gene: TRBV5-6; j_gene: TRBJ1-1; abundance: .; d_gene: .; CDR3aa: CASTRGRLNTEAFF; CDR3nt: TGTGCCAGCACCCGTGGGAGATTGAACACTGAAGCTTTCTTT
v_gene: TRBV19; j_gene: TRBJ2-3; abundance: .; d_gene: .; CDR3aa: CASTLGNTQYF; CDR3nt: TGTGCCAGTACCCTAGGAAATACGCAGTATTTT
v_gene: TRBV27; j_gene: TRBJ1-4; abundance: .; d_gene: .; CDR3aa: CASSPQGNYEKLFF; CDR3nt: TGTGCCAGCAGTCCACAGGGTAATTATGAAAAACTGTTTTTT
v_gene: TRBV7-8; j_gene: TRBJ2-7; abundance: .; d_gene: .; CDR3aa: CASSFEGYEQYF; CDR3nt: TGTGCCAGCAGCTTCGAGGGTTACGAGCAGTACTTC
v_gene: TRBV6-1; j_gene: TRBJ2-5; abundance: .; d_gene: .; CDR3aa: CASSGYYAQETQYF; CDR3nt: TGTGCCAGCAGTGGGTACTACGCCCAAGAGACCCAGTACTTC
v_gene: TRBV6-1; j_gene: TRBJ2-2; abundance: .; d_gene: TRBD2; CDR3aa: CASSALLAGGRTGELFF; CDR3nt: TGTGCCAGCAGTGCCTTACTAGCGGGGGGGCGGACCGGGGAGCTGTTTTTT
v_gene: TRBV9; j_gene: TRBJ2-5; abundance: few; d_gene: TRBD1; CDR3aa: CASSSRLTGKQETQYF; CDR3nt: TGTGCCAGCAGCTCCCGCTTGACAGGGAAGCAAGAGACCCAGTACTTC
v_gene: TRBV28; j_gene: TRBJ1-5; abundance: .; d_gene: TRBD1; CDR3aa: CASSKTGDSGQPQHF; CDR3nt: TGTGCCAGCAGCAAGACAGGGGACTCTGGTCAGCCCCAGCATTTT
v_gene: TRBV19; j_gene: TRBJ2-1; abundance: .; d_gene: TRBD2; CDR3aa: CASSILGSTSGSYNEQFF; CDR3nt: TGTGCCAGTAGTATCTTAGGTTCGACTAGCGGGAGCTACAATGAGCAGTTCTTC
v_gene: TRBV19; j_gene: TRBJ1-1; abundance: .; d_gene: .; CDR3aa: CASSQYMNTEAFF; CDR3nt: TGTGCCAGTAGTCAATACATGAACACTGAAGCTTTCTTT
v_gene: TRBV4-2; j_gene: TRBJ1-2; abundance: once; d_gene: .; CDR3aa: CASSPGQLYGYTF; CDR3nt: TGTGCCAGCAGTCCGGGACAACTCTATGGCTACACCTTC
v_gene: TRBV5-1; j_gene: TRBJ2-5; abundance: once; d_gene: TRBD1; CDR3aa: CASSFGTVSYQETQYF; CDR3nt: TGCGCCAGCAGCTTCGGGACAGTATCCTACCAAGAGACCCAGTACTTC
v_gene: TRBV29-1; j_gene: TRBJ2-2; abundance: .; d_gene: .; CDR3aa: CSVEKAGGLTGELFF; CDR3nt: TGCAGCGTTGAAAAGGCTGGGGGCCTCACCGGGGAGCTGTTTTTT
v_gene: TRBV7-3; j_gene: TRBJ2-6; abundance: .; d_gene: TRBD1; CDR3aa: CASSLIGGDRASGANVLTF; CDR3nt: TGTGCCAGCAGCTTAATAGGGGGGGACAGGGCTTCTGGGGCCAACGTCCTGACTTTC